A selection of T cell receptor beta chains follows, all from one sample in a study of early T cells in non-severe SARS-CoV-2 infection. TCRdb re-called the 5' RACE reads through MiXCR, storing one row per CDR3 protein. The sample carries tens of thousands of distinct CDR3 sequences, less than 20% recorded once. This sample comprised whole blood, obtained at baseline. Receptors originate from an adult who was a healthcare worker with PCR-confirmed SARS-CoV-2 infection or an uninfected control (not recorded which). Each CDR3 is given with its conserved first and last residue. A D gene is named only where the DNA matches it firmly.

D: -; V: TRBV7-9; CDR3: CASSFISEAFF
D: -; V: TRBV12-3/TRBV12-4; CDR3: CASSLAGNEKLFF
D: -; V: TRBV5-1; CDR3: CASSPDLHSYNEQFF
D: -; V: TRBV5-6; CDR3: CASSLDTYNSPLHF
D: -; V: TRBV14; CDR3: CASSQDLPRADTQYF
D: -; V: TRBV5-4; CDR3: CASSLEQADTQYF
D: TRBD1; V: TRBV20-1; CDR3: CSASDRGNNEKLFF
D: -; V: TRBV7-2; CDR3: CASSLVDRNSPLHF
D: -; V: TRBV6-5; CDR3: CASSYSAPGNEQFF
D: -; V: TRBV4-1; CDR3: CASSQESGRDTEAFF
D: -; V: TRBV20-1; CDR3: CSARDTIRTIYNEQFF
D: TRBD2; V: TRBV7-6; CDR3: CASSLVAGDSSGELFF
D: -; V: TRBV11-2; CDR3: CASSLIGGPGELFF
D: TRBD1; V: TRBV30; CDR3: CAWSVRQGSEQYF
D: TRBD2; V: TRBV12-3/TRBV12-4; CDR3: CASSRERGMRTGELFF
D: -; V: TRBV5-6; CDR3: CASSLLSGAQNTEAFF
D: -; V: TRBV19; CDR3: CASSILSGRNTGELFF
D: TRBD1; V: TRBV18; CDR3: CASSRQGADYNEQFF
D: TRBD2; V: TRBV24-1; CDR3: CATSDNGLVFEDEQFF
D: TRBD1; V: TRBV2; CDR3: CASSQTGASGNTIYF
D: -; V: TRBV20-1; CDR3: CSARPLYQDQYF
D: -; V: TRBV5-1; CDR3: CASSEGGHAREEQYF
D: -; V: TRBV30; CDR3: CAWKTQNTGELFF
D: -; V: TRBV10-3; CDR3: CAISLQTNTGELFF
D: -; V: TRBV11-2; CDR3: CASSFVSSYEQYF
D: -; V: TRBV27; CDR3: CASSLSLRGYRELFF
D: -; V: TRBV12-3/TRBV12-4; CDR3: CASSLEGRVGEQFF
D: -; V: TRBV12-3/TRBV12-4; CDR3: CASLGGYEQYF